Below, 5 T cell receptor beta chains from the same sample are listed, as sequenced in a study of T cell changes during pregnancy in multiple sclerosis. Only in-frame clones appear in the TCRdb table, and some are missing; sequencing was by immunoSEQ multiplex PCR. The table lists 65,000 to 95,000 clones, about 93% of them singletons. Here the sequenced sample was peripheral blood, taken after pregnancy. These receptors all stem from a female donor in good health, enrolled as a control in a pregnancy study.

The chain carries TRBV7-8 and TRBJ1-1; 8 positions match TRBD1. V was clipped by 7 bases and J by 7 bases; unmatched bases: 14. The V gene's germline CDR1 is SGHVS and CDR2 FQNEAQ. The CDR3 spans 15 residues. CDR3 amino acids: CASTSHGQGGVEAFF. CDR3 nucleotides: TGTGCCAGCACTTCCCACGGACAGGGCGGGGTTGAAGCTTTCTTT. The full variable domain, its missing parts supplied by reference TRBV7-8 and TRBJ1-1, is GAGVSQSPRYKVAKRGQDVALRCDPISGHVSLFWYQQALGQGPEFLTYFQNEAQLDKSGLPSDRFFAERPEGSVSTLKIQRTQQEDSAVYLCASTSHGQGGVEAFFGQGTRLTVV.

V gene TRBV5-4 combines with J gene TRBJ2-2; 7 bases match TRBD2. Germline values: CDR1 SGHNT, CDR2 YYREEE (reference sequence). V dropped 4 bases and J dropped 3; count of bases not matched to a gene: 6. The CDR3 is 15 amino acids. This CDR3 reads CASSPRGVDTGELFF. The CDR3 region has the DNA TGTGCCAGCAGCCCCCGGGGGGTGGACACCGGGGAGCTGTTTTTT.

DNA for the CDR3: TGTGCCAGCAGAGACAGCACTGGAAACACCATATATTTT. Protein product: CASRDSTGNTIYF. The chain uses TRBV6-5 and TRBJ1-3; perhaps TRBD1 as D (5 bases). Between the trimmed V and J ends, which lost 6 bases and 2 bases, there was a span of 8 bases. CDR1 is MNHEY, CDR2 SVGAGI, per germline. This CDR3 region has 13 residues.

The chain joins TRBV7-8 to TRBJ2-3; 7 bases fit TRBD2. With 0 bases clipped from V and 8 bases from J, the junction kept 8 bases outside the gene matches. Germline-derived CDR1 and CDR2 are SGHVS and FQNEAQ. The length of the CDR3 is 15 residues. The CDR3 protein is CASSLAGAGGGTQYF. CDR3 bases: TGTGCCAGCAGCTTAGCTGGGGCGGGCGGGGGTACGCAGTATTTT. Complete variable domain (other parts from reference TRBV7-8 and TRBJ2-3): GAGVSQSPRYKVAKRGQDVALRCDPISGHVSLFWYQQALGQGPEFLTYFQNEAQLDKSGLPSDRFFAERPEGSVSTLKIQRTQQEDSAVYLCASSLAGAGGGTQYFGPGTRLTVL.

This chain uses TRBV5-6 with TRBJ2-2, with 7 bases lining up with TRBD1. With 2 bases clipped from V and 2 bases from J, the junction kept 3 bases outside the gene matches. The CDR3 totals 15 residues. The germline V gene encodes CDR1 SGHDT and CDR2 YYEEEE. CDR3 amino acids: CASSFGTVNTGELFF. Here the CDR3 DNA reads TGTGCCAGCAGCTTCGGGACAGTAAACACCGGGGAGCTGTTTTTT.